The entry that follows covers one TCR beta chain sequence. CDR1 LNHNV and CDR2 YYDKDF come from the germline V gene (reference sequence). The CDR3 is 17 residues long. V lost 0 bases to trimming and J lost 2 bases, with 14 bases between them. TCRdb's copy holds only in-frame clones and misses some; the assay was immunoSEQ multiplex PCR. The data show tens of thousands of clones, 65% to 85% seen once. The data belong to a study of blood T cell repertoires in COVID-19. Sequencing was done on a sample of peripheral blood. The TCR sequence derives from a woman older than 75 with acute or convalescent COVID-19. V gene TRBV15 combines with J gene TRBJ1-5; tentatively, D is TRBD1 (5 bases). CDR3 nucleotides: TGTGCCACCAGCAGAGATCAGGTGGGGGGAGGCAATCAGCCCCAGCATTTT. Its translation is CATSRDQVGGGNQPQHF.